Described below is a single T cell receptor (beta chain) sequence and its context. Libraries were prepared by immunoSEQ multiplex PCR; TCRdb keeps only in-frame clonotypes and omits some of them. The table includes 150,000 or so clones, over 75% detected once. The CDR3 spans 15 residues. Germline CDR1 SGHNT, CDR2 YENEEA. Trimming removed 7 bases from V and 0 bases from J, with 12 bases in between. The data are from a study of blood T cell repertoires in COVID-19. Study-wide background: Acute and convalescent COVID-19 samples came from the United States, Italy and Spain.

The sequenced sample consisted of peripheral blood. The chain has TRBV11-3 and TRBJ2-2; the D gene is possibly TRBD1 (6 bases). The sequence was collected from a human donor in a cohort sampled during active COVID-19. Here the CDR3 DNA reads TGTGCCAGCACCACAGGGAACGCGAACACCGGGGAGCTGTTTTTT. It specifies CASTTGNANTGELFF.